The 2 T cell receptor beta chains presented below share a single source sample, sequenced in a study of blood T cells in healthy people across ages (dated by TCRdb to between 2014 and 2017). Libraries were made using 5' RACE. Sequenced on an Illumina HiSeq 2500. A second PCR of 7 to 11 cycles was performed with a sample-barcoded 5' primer and a J-beta primer mix. TCRdb trimmed public reads at Q25 via fastp, called clones via MiXCR and kept in-frame beta chains. Each CDR3 protein gets just one entry, which takes the most common genes and DNA from the rows behind it. The sample has over 600,000 distinct CDR3 sequences on record, more than 35% of them singletons. In total, the top ten clones hold 15% to 20% of the sample. The sequenced sample was blood. These receptors all come from a man aged 80 or over in good health.

This chain uses TRBV29-1 with TRBJ2-4; possibly TRBD2 for D (7 bases). The J call may be incorrect, as the DNA end agrees better with TRBJ2-7. CDR3 size: 16 residues. CDR1 is SQVTM, CDR2 ANQGSEA, per germline. The CDR3: CSVYKGGGRGSYEQYF. The CDR3 nucleotides are TGCAGCGTTTATAAAGGGGGGGGGCGGGGGTCCTACGAGCAGTACTTC.

The V call is TRBV7-8, the J call TRBJ2-5; D call uncertain. Trimming shortened V by 7 bases and J by 2 bases, and 11 bases separated the two germline ends. The CDR3 contains 13 residues. CDR1 is SGHVS, CDR2 FQNEAQ, per germline. In nucleotides, the CDR3 is TGTGCCAGCACCAAGGATTCACAAGAGACCCAGTACTTC. Translation: CASTKDSQETQYF.